This T cell receptor beta chain was recorded in a study of a mutant IDH1 vaccine in newly diagnosed glioma. Indicated time point: week 47, end of study. Vaccination used 300 ug of mutant IDH1 20-mer peptide per dose, with topical imiquimod. As to this clone: Its antigen remains unknown.

TCRdb keeps only in-frame clones here, not all; method: immunoSEQ multiplex PCR. The profile shows some 20,000 clones, 80% to 85% of them singletons. The CDR3 runs to 17 residues. The germline CDR1 and CDR2 sequences are SGHTS and YDEGEE. V was cut by 1 base and J by 0 bases, with 11 bases left in between. Material: PBMCs, obtained from a glioma patient whose treatment included an IDH1 peptide vaccine. The rearrangement joins TRBV5-8 to TRBJ2-6, with D possibly TRBD1 on 5 matching bases. The sequence came from a man between 35 and 55 years old with glioma. DNA of the CDR3: TGTGCCAGCAGCTTGTGGGGCTCGCGCTCTGGGGCCAACGTCCTGACTTTC. Residues: CASSLWGSRSGANVLTF.